The T cell receptor (beta chain) under discussion was sequenced for a study of beta chain features in type 1 diabetes. V gave up 5 bases and J gave up 10 bases, with 18 bases separating them. Germline-derived CDR1 and CDR2 are MNHNS and SASEGT. There are 14 residues in the CDR3. With respect to this clone: What it binds is unknown.

Study outcomes and limitations: The VDJ junctions of type 1 diabetes patients carried fewer insertions and more deletions.

The isolated RNA, all of it, was reverse transcribed, so expressed TCRB transcripts were what got sequenced. The method was immunoSEQ multiplex PCR; TCRdb's version includes in-frame clones alone and lacks a portion of them. Of hundreds of thousands of clones in the sample, approximately 8% were seen once. The clonotype comes from a woman aged 18-29 years in good health. The sample was central memory CD4+ T cells from blood. The chain uses TRBV6-1 and TRBJ2-1, with D perhaps matching TRBD2 (5 bases). This chain's CDR3 is CASSWARERYEQFF. The CDR3 DNA sequence: TGTGCCAGCAGTTGGGCGAGGGAGCGGTACGAGCAGTTCTTC.